This TCR beta chain was documented in a study of CD8 T cells in ankylosing spondylitis. Whole-study findings and limits: CD8+ by phenotype, disease-linked clones were relatively rare in peripheral blood. Prior literature has documented some motif variants in synovial fluid and blood from reactive arthritis.

MiXCR, applied by TCRdb to the 5' RACE reads, yields one record per CDR3 protein. The data show more than 150,000 distinct CDR3 sequences, 15% to 20% seen once. This CDR3 has 14 residues. Germline trimming cut 6 bases from V and 6 bases from J; bases unmatched to any gene: 7. Germline values: CDR1 SGHAT, CDR2 FQNNGV. This clonotype was counted many times. Its antigen is as yet unknown. The sample was blood, either unsorted or a sorted T cell fraction (not recorded which). The receptor's source is a male donor aged 5 to 29 with ankylosing spondylitis or in good health (not recorded which). The chain is built from TRBV11-2 and TRBJ2-2; 7 bases are a match to TRBD1. The CDR3 sequence is CASSSYRGSGELFF. The CDR3 DNA reads as TGTGCCAGCAGTTCATACAGGGGATCCGGGGAGCTGTTTTTT.